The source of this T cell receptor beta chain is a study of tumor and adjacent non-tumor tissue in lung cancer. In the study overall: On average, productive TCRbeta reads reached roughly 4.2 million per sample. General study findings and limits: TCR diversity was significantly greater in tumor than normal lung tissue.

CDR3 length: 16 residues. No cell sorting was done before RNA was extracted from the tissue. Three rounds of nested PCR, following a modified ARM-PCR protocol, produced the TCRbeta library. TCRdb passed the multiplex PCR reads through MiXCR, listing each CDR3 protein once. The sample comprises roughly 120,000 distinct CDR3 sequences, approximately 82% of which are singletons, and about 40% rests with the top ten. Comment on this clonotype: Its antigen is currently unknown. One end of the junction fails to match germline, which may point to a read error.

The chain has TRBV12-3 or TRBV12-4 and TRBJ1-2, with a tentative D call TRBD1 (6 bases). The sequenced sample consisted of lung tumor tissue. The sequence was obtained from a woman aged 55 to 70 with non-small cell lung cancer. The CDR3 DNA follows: TGTGCCAGGAGTTTGGACAGACAAGCAAACCTCTATGGCTACACCTTC. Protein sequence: CARSLDRQANLYGYTF.